The rows below give T cell receptor beta chains drawn from one sample of a study of radiotherapy plus CTLA-4 blockade in lung cancer. Assay: immunoSEQ multiplex PCR; the TCRdb copy retains only in-frame clones and omits some. Counted here are about 80,000 clones, less than 85% occurring once; the ten biggest clones make up roughly 0.87%. The sample here was peripheral blood, taken from a patient treated with radiotherapy plus ipilimumab. The receptor source for this set is a human donor with non-small cell lung cancer who had stable disease on radiotherapy plus ipilimumab. Each CDR3 is given with its conserved first and last residue. Each record gives: clone size, V gene, D gene, J gene, CDR3 protein, CDR3 DNA. The D gene is left open where the match is weak. Only some rows state a clone size, as once, few, many or a class for expanded clones.

clone_size: NA
v_call: TRBV28
d_call: TRBD1
j_call: TRBJ2-2
cdr3_aa: CASISHGTGSTGELFF
cdr3_nt: TGTGCCAGCATCAGTCATGGGACAGGGAGCACCGGGGAGCTGTTTTTT

clone_size: NA
v_call: TRBV29-1
d_call: NA
j_call: TRBJ1-1
cdr3_aa: CSIGQKMNTEAFF
cdr3_nt: TGCAGCATAGGACAGAAAATGAACACTGAAGCTTTCTTT

clone_size: NA
v_call: TRBV28
d_call: TRBD2
j_call: TRBJ2-1
cdr3_aa: CASSLTAGRAAYNEQFF
cdr3_nt: TGTGCCAGCAGTTTAACTGCCGGGAGGGCCGCTTACAATGAGCAGTTCTTC

clone_size: NA
v_call: TRBV25-1
d_call: TRBD1
j_call: TRBJ1-2
cdr3_aa: CASSEQGTGRYGYTF
cdr3_nt: TGTGCCAGCAGTGAACAGGGGACAGGGAGGTATGGCTACACCTTC

clone_size: once
v_call: TRBV9
d_call: NA
j_call: TRBJ2-1
cdr3_aa: CASRPTDNEQFF
cdr3_nt: TGTGCCAGCCGCCCCACGGACAATGAGCAGTTCTTC

clone_size: NA
v_call: TRBV18
d_call: TRBD1
j_call: TRBJ1-2
cdr3_aa: CASSPDLQGFYGYTF
cdr3_nt: TGTGCCAGCTCACCGGATCTACAGGGGTTCTATGGCTACACCTTC

clone_size: NA
v_call: TRBV11-2
d_call: TRBD1
j_call: TRBJ2-2
cdr3_aa: CAAPGQGWTGELFF
cdr3_nt: TGTGCCGCTCCGGGACAGGGCTGGACCGGGGAGCTGTTTTTT

clone_size: NA
v_call: TRBV9
d_call: NA
j_call: TRBJ2-1
cdr3_aa: CASSERLVNEQFF
cdr3_nt: TGTGCCAGCAGCGAACGACTAGTCAATGAGCAGTTCTTC

clone_size: once
v_call: TRBV6-5
d_call: NA
j_call: TRBJ1-1
cdr3_aa: CASSYSLQKLNTEAFF
cdr3_nt: TGTGCCAGCAGTTACTCGCTCCAGAAGTTGAACACTGAAGCTTTCTTT

clone_size: NA
v_call: TRBV12-5
d_call: NA
j_call: TRBJ2-1
cdr3_aa: CASGPPSETEQFF
cdr3_nt: TGTGCTAGTGGTCCACCTAGCGAGACTGAGCAGTTCTTC

clone_size: NA
v_call: TRBV7-9
d_call: NA
j_call: TRBJ2-7
cdr3_aa: CASSPLARGHYEQYF
cdr3_nt: TGTGCCAGCAGCCCCCTGGCTAGGGGCCACTACGAGCAGTACTTC

clone_size: NA
v_call: TRBV2
d_call: NA
j_call: TRBJ1-3
cdr3_aa: CASSPSLATGTRNTIYF
cdr3_nt: TGTGCCAGCAGCCCGTCGCTGGCTACAGGGACCCGAAACACCATATATTTT

clone_size: few
v_call: TRBV6-5
d_call: NA
j_call: TRBJ2-5
cdr3_aa: CASSEMRETQYF
cdr3_nt: TGTGCCAGCAGTGAAATGAGGGAGACCCAGTACTTC

clone_size: NA
v_call: TRBV29-1
d_call: NA
j_call: TRBJ2-2
cdr3_aa: CSVAVGGAGELFF
cdr3_nt: TGCAGCGTTGCCGTCGGGGGTGCCGGGGAGCTGTTTTTT

clone_size: NA
v_call: TRBV9
d_call: TRBD1
j_call: TRBJ2-2
cdr3_aa: CASSVGPGQGVTGELFF
cdr3_nt: TGTGCCAGCAGCGTCGGACCGGGACAGGGGGTCACCGGGGAGCTGTTTTTT

clone_size: NA
v_call: TRBV10-3
d_call: TRBD1
j_call: TRBJ1-1
cdr3_aa: CAISQQGAGTEAFF
cdr3_nt: TGTGCCATCAGTCAACAGGGGGCAGGGACTGAAGCTTTCTTT

clone_size: few
v_call: TRBV27
d_call: NA
j_call: TRBJ1-1
cdr3_aa: CASRPGPWGTEAFF
cdr3_nt: TGTGCCAGCAGGCCCGGGCCCTGGGGCACTGAAGCTTTCTTT

clone_size: NA
v_call: TRBV5-5
d_call: NA
j_call: TRBJ2-2
cdr3_aa: CASSLGTAGTGELFF
cdr3_nt: TGTGCCAGCAGCTTGGGCACAGCGGGCACCGGGGAGCTGTTTTTT

clone_size: once
v_call: TRBV28
d_call: TRBD1
j_call: TRBJ2-3
cdr3_aa: CASSTSGGSGTDTQYF
cdr3_nt: TGTGCCAGCAGTACCTCAGGGGGCTCGGGCACAGATACGCAGTATTTT

clone_size: once
v_call: TRBV5-4
d_call: TRBD1
j_call: TRBJ2-3
cdr3_aa: CASSEGQGDYDTQYF
cdr3_nt: TGTGCCAGCAGCGAGGGACAGGGCGATTATGATACGCAGTATTTT

clone_size: NA
v_call: TRBV30
d_call: NA
j_call: TRBJ1-4
cdr3_aa: CAWRSGANEKLFF
cdr3_nt: TGTGCCTGGAGAAGCGGGGCTAATGAAAAACTGTTTTTT

clone_size: few
v_call: TRBV5-8
d_call: NA
j_call: TRBJ2-7
cdr3_aa: CASRPTDKASYEQYF
cdr3_nt: TGTGCCAGCCGTCCGACAGACAAAGCCTCCTACGAGCAGTACTTC

clone_size: NA
v_call: TRBV7-8
d_call: NA
j_call: TRBJ2-3
cdr3_aa: CASSPLIQADGTYF
cdr3_nt: TGTGCCAGCAGCCCCCTGATCCAGGCCGATGGGACGTATTTT

clone_size: NA
v_call: TRBV5-6
d_call: TRBD2
j_call: TRBJ2-1
cdr3_aa: CASSQGLAGGGPYNEQFF
cdr3_nt: TGTGCCAGCAGCCAAGGACTAGCGGGAGGTGGGCCCTACAATGAGCAGTTCTTC

clone_size: NA
v_call: TRBV5-1
d_call: TRBD1
j_call: TRBJ1-4
cdr3_aa: CASSPGQGKEKLFF
cdr3_nt: TGCGCCAGCAGCCCGGGACAGGGAAAGGAAAAACTGTTTTTT

clone_size: once
v_call: TRBV28
d_call: NA
j_call: TRBJ2-5
cdr3_aa: CASSLSAQETQYF
cdr3_nt: TGTGCCAGCAGTTTATCTGCCCAAGAGACCCAGTACTTC

clone_size: NA
v_call: TRBV2
d_call: NA
j_call: TRBJ2-7
cdr3_aa: CASTPIDSSYEQYF
cdr3_nt: TGTGCCAGCACTCCAATCGACAGCTCCTACGAGCAGTACTTC

clone_size: NA
v_call: TRBV7-2
d_call: TRBD1
j_call: TRBJ2-1
cdr3_aa: CASSLALDRYYNEQFF
cdr3_nt: TGTGCCAGCAGCTTAGCGCTGGACAGGTACTACAATGAGCAGTTCTTC

clone_size: NA
v_call: TRBV28
d_call: NA
j_call: TRBJ2-7
cdr3_aa: CASSPVAPYEQYF
cdr3_nt: TGTGCCAGCAGCCCGGTGGCCCCTTACGAGCAGTACTTC

clone_size: NA
v_call: TRBV27
d_call: TRBD1
j_call: TRBJ1-2
cdr3_aa: CASSSGTGGNYGYTF
cdr3_nt: TGTGCCAGCAGTTCGGGGACAGGGGGCAACTATGGCTACACCTTC

clone_size: NA
v_call: TRBV2
d_call: TRBD1
j_call: TRBJ2-6
cdr3_aa: CAGAQGGAGANVLTF
cdr3_nt: TGTGCCGGGGCCCAAGGGGGCGCTGGGGCCAACGTCCTGACTTTC

clone_size: once
v_call: TRBV5-1
d_call: NA
j_call: TRBJ2-1
cdr3_aa: CASSFTMGARDEQFF
cdr3_nt: TGCGCCAGCAGCTTCACGATGGGGGCTCGTGATGAGCAGTTCTTC

clone_size: NA
v_call: TRBV5-4
d_call: NA
j_call: TRBJ1-1
cdr3_aa: CASSSGQNTEAFF
cdr3_nt: TGTGCCAGCAGCTCGGGACAGAACACTGAAGCTTTCTTT

clone_size: once
v_call: TRBV6-1
d_call: NA
j_call: TRBJ2-1
cdr3_aa: CASSVGRVNEQFF
cdr3_nt: TGTGCCAGCAGTGTGGGGAGAGTCAATGAGCAGTTCTTC

clone_size: NA
v_call: TRBV19
d_call: TRBD1
j_call: TRBJ1-4
cdr3_aa: CASSDRAAATNEKLFF
cdr3_nt: TGTGCCAGTTCAGACAGGGCGGCCGCAACTAATGAAAAACTGTTTTTT

clone_size: NA
v_call: TRBV10-1
d_call: TRBD2
j_call: TRBJ2-1
cdr3_aa: CASSVAGGSGEQFF
cdr3_nt: TGCGCCAGCAGCGTAGCGGGAGGGAGCGGTGAGCAGTTCTTC

clone_size: NA
v_call: TRBV19
d_call: NA
j_call: TRBJ1-1
cdr3_aa: CASSIDTTGISEAFF
cdr3_nt: TGTGCCAGTAGTATAGACACAACAGGGATTTCAGAAGCTTTCTTT

clone_size: few
v_call: TRBV9
d_call: TRBD2
j_call: TRBJ2-1
cdr3_aa: CASSSGLGFIDEQFF
cdr3_nt: TGTGCCAGCAGCTCGGGACTAGGATTTATCGATGAGCAGTTCTTC

clone_size: NA
v_call: TRBV5-1
d_call: TRBD1
j_call: TRBJ2-5
cdr3_aa: CASSLVTGEETQYF
cdr3_nt: TGCGCCAGCAGCTTGGTGACAGGGGAAGAGACCCAGTACTTC

clone_size: NA
v_call: TRBV7-2
d_call: NA
j_call: TRBJ2-7
cdr3_aa: CASSSPRGPYEQYF
cdr3_nt: TGTGCCAGCAGCTCCCCTCGTGGACCCTACGAGCAGTACTTC

clone_size: NA
v_call: TRBV5-1
d_call: TRBD2
j_call: TRBJ2-1
cdr3_aa: CASSLGLADYNEQFF
cdr3_nt: TGCGCCAGCAGCTTGGGACTAGCGGATTACAATGAGCAGTTCTTC

clone_size: NA
v_call: TRBV9
d_call: NA
j_call: TRBJ2-5
cdr3_aa: CASSVGGAQETQYF
cdr3_nt: TGTGCCAGCAGCGTAGGGGGGGCTCAGGAGACCCAGTACTTC

clone_size: NA
v_call: TRBV7-9
d_call: TRBD2
j_call: TRBJ2-1
cdr3_aa: CASSLPSGAYNEQFF
cdr3_nt: TGTGCCAGCAGCCTCCCTAGCGGAGCTTACAATGAGCAGTTCTTC

clone_size: few
v_call: TRBV2
d_call: TRBD2
j_call: TRBJ2-3
cdr3_aa: CASSVAGSGTDTQYF
cdr3_nt: TGTGCCAGCAGTGTAGCGGGGAGCGGCACAGATACGCAGTATTTT

clone_size: NA
v_call: TRBV5-1
d_call: TRBD2
j_call: TRBJ2-3
cdr3_aa: CASSAGLAGGHGFTQYF
cdr3_nt: TGCGCCAGCAGCGCCGGACTAGCGGGAGGGCACGGGTTTACGCAGTATTTT

clone_size: NA
v_call: TRBV5-1
d_call: NA
j_call: TRBJ2-5
cdr3_aa: CASSGRQGGETQYF
cdr3_nt: TGCGCCAGCAGCGGACGACAAGGGGGAGAGACCCAGTACTTC

clone_size: NA
v_call: TRBV21-1
d_call: NA
j_call: TRBJ1-5
cdr3_aa: CASSKKETENQPQHF
cdr3_nt: TGTGCCAGCAGCAAAAAAGAGACAGAAAATCAGCCCCAGCATTTT

clone_size: NA
v_call: TRBV28
d_call: NA
j_call: TRBJ2-7
cdr3_aa: CASRSPTSYEQYF
cdr3_nt: TGTGCCAGCAGGTCCCCCACGTCCTACGAGCAGTACTTC

clone_size: once
v_call: TRBV7-2
d_call: NA
j_call: TRBJ2-7
cdr3_aa: CASSLAGTDSYEQYF
cdr3_nt: TGTGCCAGCAGCTTAGCCGGCACGGACTCCTACGAGCAGTACTTC

clone_size: NA
v_call: TRBV4-1
d_call: NA
j_call: TRBJ1-6
cdr3_aa: CASSQDRTSPLHF
cdr3_nt: TGCGCCAGCAGCCAAGATCGGACGTCACCCCTCCACTTT

clone_size: NA
v_call: TRBV19
d_call: TRBD2
j_call: TRBJ2-7
cdr3_aa: CASSFSGNPGYEQYF
cdr3_nt: TGTGCCAGTAGTTTTAGCGGGAACCCGGGGTACGAGCAGTACTTC

clone_size: NA
v_call: TRBV21-1
d_call: NA
j_call: TRBJ2-6
cdr3_aa: CASKGLGAQGGANVLTF
cdr3_nt: TGTGCCAGCAAGGGACTAGGAGCTCAGGGAGGGGCCAACGTCCTGACTTTC

clone_size: NA
v_call: TRBV28
d_call: TRBD1
j_call: TRBJ1-1
cdr3_aa: CASSSLDRGRTEAFF
cdr3_nt: TGTGCCAGCAGCTCTTTGGACAGGGGGCGGACTGAAGCTTTCTTT

clone_size: NA
v_call: TRBV28
d_call: NA
j_call: TRBJ1-1
cdr3_aa: CASAQMGQLNTEAFF
cdr3_nt: TGTGCCAGCGCACAGATGGGACAACTGAACACTGAAGCTTTCTTT